In this sample, the clone carrying this T cell receptor (beta chain) turned up many times. Relying on iRepertoire HTBI primers and Arm-PCR of CDR3 regions, the team built TCR beta libraries. In TCRdb, the multiplex PCR reads were re-called with MiXCR into one record per CDR3 protein. The sample yields 600,000 to 850,000 distinct CDR3 sequences, 25% to 30% seen once. Time point of the sample: persistent/refractory GD, antithyroid drugs over 5 years with positive TRAb. Following extraction of RNA from PBMCs, that RNA was used to make the TCR library. The data are from a study of regulatory T cells in long-lasting Graves disease. The V and J ends lost 6 bases and 7 bases, in that order; junction bases with no gene match: 11. Germline V gene sequence: CDR1 SNHLY, CDR2 FYNNEI. The CDR3 has 15 amino acids.

The origin of this receptor is a female donor with Graves disease. The sequences come from peripheral blood mononuclear cells (PBMCs), collected when the disease was refractory, from a patient treated with antithyroid drugs. This sequence joins TRBV2 and TRBJ1-5, with TRBD1 matching over 8 bases. CDR3: CASRPQGAMRQPQHF. CDR3 DNA: TGTGCCAGCAGGCCGCAGGGGGCGATGCGCCAGCCCCAGCATTTT.